A single T cell receptor beta chain is shown here with its context. This receptor's antigen is unknown. No clone much larger than this one lies a single base away; base qualities are absent. The library relied on RT-PCR. The run used a NextSeq 550. In-frame beta chains were kept once TCRdb had trimmed the public reads at Q25 with fastp and called clones with MiXCR. Merged by CDR3 protein, the rows form single entries marked with the most common genes and DNA. This sample comprises 900,000 to 1,000,000 distinct CDR3 sequences, under 20% of them detected only once. The ten largest account for 6% of the sample. The entry originates in a study of patients and donors after allogeneic stem cell transplantation (dated by TCRdb to the early 2020s). CDR1 is given as KGHDR and CDR2 as SFDVKD, both from the germline V gene. Inclusive of the bounding cysteine and phenylalanine, the CDR3 is 16 residues long. Left in the record is the CDR3 DNA by itself, 48 bases read in frame from the first base. The V end loses 4 bases and the J end loses 1 base, and a stretch of 13 bases separates them.

The sequence was obtained from a human donor who was either an allogeneic HSCT recipient or a stem cell or donor lymphocyte infusion donor (not recorded which). It is not recorded whose cells these are; they may come from a transplant donor. The chain uses TRBV24-1 and TRBJ2-1, with no D gene named confidently. The sequencing sample was made of blood, either unsorted or a sorted T cell fraction (not recorded which). The CDR3 region: CATSDQSSSSYNEQFF. The DNA sequence is as follows: TGTGCCACCAGTGACCAGTCTAGTTCTTCCTACAATGAGCAGTTCTTC.